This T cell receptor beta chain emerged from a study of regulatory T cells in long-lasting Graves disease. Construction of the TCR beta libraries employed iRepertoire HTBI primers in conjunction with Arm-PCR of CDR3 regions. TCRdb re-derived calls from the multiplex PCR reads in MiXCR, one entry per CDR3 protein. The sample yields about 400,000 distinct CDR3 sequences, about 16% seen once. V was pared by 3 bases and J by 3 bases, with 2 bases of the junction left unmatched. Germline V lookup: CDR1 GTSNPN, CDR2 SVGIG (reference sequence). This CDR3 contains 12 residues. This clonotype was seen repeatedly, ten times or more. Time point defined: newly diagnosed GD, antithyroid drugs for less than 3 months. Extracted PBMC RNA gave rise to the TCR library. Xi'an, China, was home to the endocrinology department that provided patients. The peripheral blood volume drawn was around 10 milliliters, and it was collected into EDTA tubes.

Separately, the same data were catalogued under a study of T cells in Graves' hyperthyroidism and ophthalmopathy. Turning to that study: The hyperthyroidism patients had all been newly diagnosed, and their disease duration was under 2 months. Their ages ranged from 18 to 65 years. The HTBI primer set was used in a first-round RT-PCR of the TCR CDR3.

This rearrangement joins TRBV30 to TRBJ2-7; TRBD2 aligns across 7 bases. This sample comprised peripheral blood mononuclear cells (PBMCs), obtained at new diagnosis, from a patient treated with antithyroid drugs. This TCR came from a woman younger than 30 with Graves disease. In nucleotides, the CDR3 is TGTGCCTGGAGGGCTAGCGGCTACGAGCAGTACTTC. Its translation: CAWRASGYEQYF.